These 22 T cell receptor beta chains came from one sample sequenced in a study of regulatory T cells in long-lasting Graves disease. Time point specified: newly diagnosed GD, antithyroid drugs for less than 3 months. Construction of the TCR library relied on RNA isolated from PBMCs. To make TCR beta libraries, researchers used iRepertoire HTBI primers and Arm-PCR of CDR3 regions. TCRdb reprocessed the multiplex PCR reads via MiXCR and lists one record per CDR3 protein. The sample consists of roughly 360,000 distinct CDR3 sequences, about 10% of them appearing once. The sample also formed part of further work on T cells in Graves' hyperthyroidism and ophthalmopathy.

Sequencing was performed on peripheral blood mononuclear cells (PBMCs), taken at new diagnosis, from a patient treated with antithyroid drugs. These receptors were obtained from a woman aged 18-30 years with Graves disease.

The chain is built from TRBV7-9 and TRBJ1-6, with TRBD1 identical over 8 bases. V was pared by 1 base and J by 8 bases, with 1 base of the junction left unmatched. The CDR3 is 14 amino acids. Per the germline V gene, CDR1 is SEHNR and CDR2 is FQNEAQ (reference sequence). The CDR3 region has the DNA TGTGCCAGCAGCTTAGTGACAGGGGATTCACCCCTCCACTTT. It yields the protein CASSLVTGDSPLHF.

This clonotype was observed at least ten times. This rearrangement joins TRBV20-1 to TRBJ2-1; 11 nucleotides align to TRBD1. Losses at the gene ends were 4 bases for V and 4 bases for J; bases not matched to a gene: 6. The CDR3 has 15 residues. The germline V gene encodes CDR1 DFQATT and CDR2 SNEGSKA (reference sequence). CDR3 amino acids: CSAITGTGGYNEQFF. The DNA for the CDR3 is TGCAGTGCTATTACCGGGACAGGGGGATACAATGAGCAGTTCTTC.

This clonotype has only a few counts. V gene TRBV7-2 combines with J gene TRBJ2-7, with D perhaps matching TRBD1 or TRBD2 (5 bases each). V lost 2 bases and J 3 bases, leaving 14 bases between the germline ends. Germline CDR1 reads SGHTA; CDR2 reads FQGNSA. The CDR3 is 15 residues long. CDR3 sequence reads: CASSLLRDDYYEQYF. The CDR3 nucleotides are TGTGCCAGCAGCTTACTAAGGGACGACTACTACGAGCAGTACTTC.

This clonotype has at least ten counts. The V and J genes are TRBV12-3 or TRBV12-4 and TRBJ1-4; D uncertain. Trimming removed 1 base at V and 7 bases at J, with 7 bases between. The CDR3 extends over 13 amino acids. The CDR3 nucleotides are TGTGCCAGCAGTTTAGTACAGTTTGAAAAACTGTTTTTT. Translating it yields CASSLVQFEKLFF.

V gene TRBV6-2 or TRBV6-3 combines with J gene TRBJ2-1, with TRBD2 identical over 8 bases. The length of the CDR3 is 20 residues. Germline V gene sequence: CDR1 MNHEY, CDR2 SVGEGT. Trimming removed 4 bases from V and 0 bases from J; junction bases left unmatched: 17. The CDR3 protein is CASSLGATGTSGSSYNEQFF. The CDR3, as DNA: TGTGCCAGCAGTTTAGGGGCCACCGGGACTAGTGGGAGCTCCTACAATGAGCAGTTCTTC.

The chain carries TRBV5-6 and TRBJ1-2, with a possible D match to TRBD1 (6 bases). Trimming cost V 4 bases and J 3 bases, with 16 bases left between them. The germline V gene has CDR1 SGHDT and CDR2 YYEEEE. The CDR3 is 15 residues long. CDR3 protein: CASSPPTGYDYGYTF. DNA of the CDR3: TGTGCCAGCAGCCCCCCAACAGGGTACGACTATGGCTACACCTTC.

This clonotype was counted many times. This rearrangement joins TRBV19 to TRBJ1-1; D is perhaps TRBD1 (5 bases). There are 14 residues in the CDR3. Per germline, CDR1 LNHDA and CDR2 SQIVND (reference sequence). Trimming shortened V by 5 bases and J by 7 bases, and 17 bases separated the two germline ends. The CDR3 reads CASSPGTGAGEAFF. The CDR3 DNA is TGTGCCAGTAGTCCAGGGACCGGGGCCGGTGAAGCTTTCTTT.

This clonotype has at least ten counts. A read error may produce the germline difference seen at one junction end. The chain is built from TRBV3-1 and TRBJ1-1; possible D gene TRBD1, 6 bases. The V gene's germline CDR1 is LGHDT and CDR2 YNNKEL (reference sequence). The CDR3 is 14 residues long. CDR3 in DNA: TGCGCCAGCAGCCAAGAAGGGGGGAACACTGAAGCTTTCTTT. This sequence encodes CASSQEGGNTEAFF. Based on the CDR3 plus reference TRBV3-1 and TRBJ1-1, the full variable domain is DTAVSQTPKYLVTQMGNDKSIKCEQNLGHDTMYWYKQDSKKFLKIMFSYNNKELIINETVPNRFSPKSPDKAHLNLHINSLELGDSAVYFCASSQEGGNTEAFFGQGTRLTVV.

Notes on this clonotype: A much larger clone differs by one base, so this may be a read error. This chain links TRBV20-1 with TRBJ1-5; the D gene is possibly TRBD1 (6 bases). The CDR3 covers 14 residues. CDR1 and CDR2 (germline): DFQATT, SNEGSKA (reference sequence). CDR3 nucleotides: TGCAGTGCTAGGTGGAAGGACAGCAATCCGCCCCAGCATTTT. Amino acids: CSARWKDSNPPQHF.

In this sample, this clonotype turned up many times. The chain uses TRBV6-5 and TRBJ1-5, with D possibly being TRBD1 (5 bases). CDR1 and CDR2 (germline): MNHEY, SVGAGI. The CDR3 extends over 17 amino acids. V was clipped by 2 bases and J by 3 bases, with 17 bases between them. CDR3 region: CASSYDLARAYNQPQHF. In DNA, the CDR3 is TGTGCCAGCAGTTACGATCTGGCCAGGGCTTACAATCAGCCCCAGCATTTT.

The sample holds many counts of this clonotype. V is TRBV7-9 and J is TRBJ1-1; TRBD1 matches at 7 bases. Unmatched junction bases numbered 6, after V lost 2 bases and J lost 0 bases. The CDR3 runs 16 residues. Germline assignment: CDR1 SEHNR and CDR2 FQNEAQ (reference sequence). CDR3 loop: CASSLNRDSLNTEAFF. DNA for the CDR3: TGTGCCAGCAGCTTAAACCGGGACAGCTTGAACACTGAAGCTTTCTTT.

This clonotype was seen ten or more times. The chain couples TRBV2 to TRBJ1-4; tentatively, D is TRBD1 (6 bases). The CDR3 is 13 residues long. In germline, CDR1 is SNHLY, CDR2 FYNNEI. V was shortened by 9 bases and J by 7 bases, with 15 bases between the two germline ends. As DNA, the CDR3 is TGTGCCAGAGGGGGGCCCTCGGGTGAAAAACTGTTTTTT. It yields the protein CARGGPSGEKLFF.

This clonotype showed up many times. The chain combines TRBV11-2 with TRBJ2-7, with D tentatively TRBD2 (6 bases). Germline V gene data show CDR1 as SGHAT and CDR2 as FQNNGV. Trimming removed 4 bases at V and 7 bases at J, with 17 bases between. The CDR3 runs 14 residues. CDR3 sequence reads: CASSSPTGTWEQYF. As DNA, the CDR3 is TGTGCCAGCAGCTCGCCAACCGGGACTTGGGAGCAGTACTTC.

A note on this clonotype: The junction and the germline gene differ at one end; a read error may be behind it. The gene calls are TRBV12-3 or TRBV12-4 and TRBJ1-1; D is perhaps TRBD1 (5 bases). The CDR3 sequence is 13 residues long. The CDR3 loop is CASSSGGETGAFF. CDR3 sequence (DNA): TGTGCCAGCAGTTCTGGGGGGGAGACTGGAGCTTTCTTT.

This clonotype has just a few counts. The J gene is TRBJ1-1, the V gene TRBV5-5; D unresolved. Looked up from germline, CDR1 is SGHKS and CDR2 is YYEKEE (reference sequence). Trimming took off 4 bases at V and 11 bases at J, with 24 bases between the two ends. The CDR3 sequence is 15 residues long. This CDR3 reads CASSMTDGLLPEAFF. CDR3 DNA: TGTGCCAGCAGCATGACGGACGGCCTACTCCCGGAGGCTTTCTTT.

This clonotype was observed a few times. This chain links TRBV9 with TRBJ2-3, with D tentatively TRBD2 (6 bases). There are 16 residues in the CDR3. The germline V gene has CDR1 SGDLS and CDR2 YYNGEE. V lost 4 bases to trimming and J lost 11 bases, with 26 bases between them. CDR3 sequence (DNA): TGTGCCAGCAGCTCTCATGGCCAACCGCGGGGAGTGGAGCAGTATTTT. Its translation: CASSSHGQPRGVEQYF.

The sample holds many counts of this clonotype. The chain carries TRBV20-1 and TRBJ2-1; 13 nucleotides match TRBD2. V lost 2 bases and J lost 5; bases outside the gene matches: 6. The germline gives CDR1 DFQATT, CDR2 SNEGSKA (reference sequence). The CDR3 runs 16 residues. The CDR3 region is CSARKGTSGIDNEQFF. CDR3 in DNA: TGCAGTGCTAGAAAAGGGACTAGCGGGATAGACAATGAGCAGTTCTTC.

In this sample, this clonotype turned up a few times. This sequence joins TRBV4-3 and TRBJ1-1; D possibly corresponds to TRBD1 (6 bases). The germline V gene has CDR1 LGHNA and CDR2 YSLEER. CDR3 length: 13 amino acids. The V and J ends lost 0 bases and 7 bases respectively, with 9 bases between them. The CDR3 protein is CASSQEGGREAFF. CDR3 nucleotides: TGCGCCAGCAGCCAAGAAGGGGGGCGTGAAGCTTTCTTT.

The V gene is TRBV9, the J gene TRBJ2-1; D is unresolved. The V and J ends lost 0 bases and 7 bases respectively, with 14 bases between them. The germline CDR1 and CDR2 sequences are SGDLS and YYNGEE. The CDR3 has 15 residues. The CDR3: CASSVDMAVINEQFF. The CDR3 DNA reads as TGTGCCAGCAGCGTAGATATGGCAGTCATAAATGAGCAGTTCTTC.

The table lists this clonotype with a few counts. The rearrangement joins TRBV27 to TRBJ2-3; no definite D call. Trimming shortened V by 6 bases and J by 1 base, and 8 bases separated the two germline ends. Germline V gene sequence: CDR1 MNHEY, CDR2 SMNVEV (reference sequence). The CDR3 is 13 residues long. The CDR3 loop is CASRRKGTDTQYF. The CDR3 DNA reads as TGTGCCAGCAGGAGGAAAGGCACAGATACGCAGTATTTT.

This clonotype occurred a few times. A much larger clone lies a single base off, so this may be a read error. J is TRBJ2-7 and V is TRBV7-2; D possibly corresponds to TRBD1 (5 bases). This CDR3 is built from 15 residues. The germline V gene encodes CDR1 SGHTA and CDR2 FQGNSA. CDR3 sequence reads: CVSSLLPGRSYEQYF. In DNA, the CDR3 is TGTGTCAGCAGCTTATTGCCAGGGCGCTCCTACGAGCAGTACTTC.

This rearrangement joins TRBV15 to TRBJ1-5; maybe TRBD1 (6 bases). The length of the CDR3 is 13 residues. Germline V gene sequence: CDR1 LNHNV, CDR2 YYDKDF (reference sequence). Between the trimmed V and J ends, which lost 6 bases and 5 bases, there was a span of 11 bases. CDR3 in DNA: TGTGCCACCAGAGACAGGACTTATCAGCCCCAGCATTTT. Its translation is CATRDRTYQPQHF.